One and the same sample provided the 27 T cell receptor beta chains below, sequenced in a study of blood T cell repertoires in COVID-19. Here immunoSEQ multiplex PCR was the method, and the copy in TCRdb shows in-frame clones only, minus some. The sample lists 200,000 to 250,000 clones, about 87% occurring once. The source material was PBMCs or T cells enriched from blood (not recorded which). The receptors were gathered from a woman aged 25 to 39 who had been exposed to COVID-19.

Here the CDR3 DNA reads TGTGCCAGCACAGGGCGTGGGAACACTGAAGCTTTCTTT. It yields the protein CASTGRGNTEAFF. This sequence joins TRBV6-5 and TRBJ1-1; D is possibly TRBD1 (5 bases). The V and J ends lost 7 bases and 1 base respectively, with 10 bases between them. Germline loops: CDR1 MNHEY, CDR2 SVGAGI. The CDR3 is made up of 13 amino acids.

The chain employs TRBV5-5 and TRBJ2-5; 9 bases align to TRBD2. The CDR3 runs to 17 residues. V was clipped by 4 bases and J by 0 bases; unmatched bases: 10. Germline V gene data show CDR1 as SGHKS and CDR2 as YYEKEE (reference sequence). This CDR3 is CASSPRSTSGYQETQYF. The CDR3, as DNA: TGTGCCAGCAGCCCGAGATCGACTAGCGGTTACCAAGAGACCCAGTACTTC.

This clone was picked up a small number of times. V usage is TRBV7-9 and J usage is TRBJ1-6, with D hard to call. Germline V gene data show CDR1 as SEHNR and CDR2 as FQNEAQ (reference sequence). The CDR3 sequence is 14 residues long. V was trimmed by 5 bases and J by 8 bases, leaving 13 bases between them. CDR3 coding DNA: TGTGCCAGCAGCCCTTATGGGAGGGATTCACCCCTCCACTTT. It encodes CASSPYGRDSPLHF.

The chain links TRBV5-1 to TRBJ1-2; unclear D gene. Trimming cost V 1 base and J 2 bases, with 12 bases left between them. The CDR3 totals 15 residues. CDR1 is SGHRS, CDR2 YFSETQ, per germline. As DNA, the CDR3 is TGCGCCAGCAGCTTGTTACCCCAGAACAACTATGGCTACACCTTC. It specifies CASSLLPQNNYGYTF.

The CDR3 coding sequence is TGTGCCAGCAGCTTTAAGGTGACAGTCTCCTACGAGCAGTACTTC. This encodes CASSFKVTVSYEQYF. This chain links TRBV5-6 with TRBJ2-7; D perhaps matches TRBD1 (5 bases). This CDR3 has 15 residues. Germline assignment: CDR1 SGHDT and CDR2 YYEEEE. Deletions cut 2 bases from V and 0 bases from J, with 12 bases between.

This sequence joins TRBV14 and TRBJ1-6; 10 bases align to TRBD1. The length of the CDR3 is 15 residues. Germline-derived CDR1 and CDR2 are SGHDN and FVKESK. The J segment lost 7 bases and the V segment lost 2 bases, leaving 2 bases of the junction unmatched. Here the CDR3 reads CASSQLGQGNSPLHF. DNA for the CDR3: TGTGCCAGCAGCCAACTGGGACAGGGGAATTCACCCCTCCACTTT.

The chain uses TRBV6-5 and TRBJ1-4, with TRBD1 matching over 9 bases. V lost 0 bases and J lost 8; bases outside the gene matches: 7. The CDR3 sequence is 16 residues long. Looked up from germline, CDR1 is MNHEY and CDR2 is SVGAGI. Written as DNA, the CDR3 is TGTGCCAGCAGTTACTCGCTGACAGGGGGGCCGGAAAAACTGTTTTTT. It is translated as CASSYSLTGGPEKLFF.

V gene TRBV10-1 combines with J gene TRBJ2-2; the match to TRBD2 covers 7 bases. Losses at the gene ends were 6 bases for V and 0 bases for J; bases not matched to a gene: 10. The CDR3 totals 17 residues. The germline V gene has CDR1 WNHNN and CDR2 SYGVQD (reference sequence). The CDR3 region is CASSPLRGLTNTGELFF. DNA of the CDR3: TGCGCCAGCAGCCCCCTTCGGGGACTAACGAACACCGGGGAGCTGTTTTTT.

This chain links TRBV28 with TRBJ2-1, with TRBD1 matching 7 bases. Germline lookup yields CDR1 MDHEN and CDR2 SYDVKM. The CDR3 sequence is 15 residues long. V lost 6 bases and J lost 6; bases outside the gene matches: 11. As DNA, the CDR3 is TGTGCCAGCAGGGAAGACAGGGCCATTTTCAATGAGCAGTTCTTC. Translating gives CASREDRAIFNEQFF.

This sequence joins TRBV5-1 and TRBJ1-1, with 7 bases that match TRBD1. V lost 2 bases, J lost 2 bases, and 3 bases stayed unmatched. The CDR3 sequence is 14 residues long. Germline assignment: CDR1 SGHRS and CDR2 YFSETQ. In DNA form, the CDR3 reads TGCGCCAGCAGCTTTGGGACAGTTAACACTGAAGCTTTCTTT. This gives the protein CASSFGTVNTEAFF. The full variable domain, completed using reference TRBV5-1 and TRBJ1-1, is KAGVTQTPRYLIKTRGQQVTLSCSPISGHRSVSWYQQTPGQGLQFLFEYFSETQRNKGNFPGRFSGRQFSNSRSEMNVSTLELGDSALYLCASSFGTVNTEAFFGQGTRLTVV.

The gene calls are TRBV5-5 and TRBJ1-4; 7 nucleotides agree with TRBD1. The CDR3 sequence is 15 residues long. V lost 0 bases and J lost 7; bases outside the gene matches: 6. CDR1 SGHKS and CDR2 YYEKEE come from the germline V gene (reference sequence). CDR3 nucleotide sequence: TGTGCCAGCAGCTTGGCCGTGACAGGGAGTGAAAAACTGTTTTTT. Translated, it gives CASSLAVTGSEKLFF.

The chain carries TRBV19 and TRBJ1-2; TRBD1 aligns across 7 bases. CDR1 is LNHDA, CDR2 SQIVND, per germline (reference sequence). The CDR3 is 15 amino acids. The V and J ends lost 6 bases and 1 base, in that order; junction bases with no gene match: 8. This CDR3 is CASSPGTVDNYGYTF. The DNA of the CDR3 is TGTGCCAGTAGCCCCGGGACAGTGGATAACTATGGCTACACCTTC.

This clone was recorded only once. The rearrangement joins TRBV25-1 to TRBJ1-1; a possible D gene is TRBD1 (6 bases). V lost 6 bases and J lost 2, with 19 bases in between. The CDR3 sequence is 16 residues long. In germline, CDR1 is MGHDK, CDR2 SYGVNS. The DNA of the CDR3 is TGTGCCAGCAGCGAGAGGGGGAGAAGTACCAACACTGAAGCTTTCTTT. Its protein product is CASSERGRSTNTEAFF.

V usage is TRBV19 and J usage is TRBJ1-1, with D possibly being TRBD1 (5 bases). This CDR3 has 15 residues. CDR1 is LNHDA, CDR2 SQIVND, per germline (reference sequence). The V end was cut by 1 base, the J end by 1 base, with 10 bases between. The DNA of the CDR3 is TGTGCCAGTAGTATAGTGGGACTGAGGAACACTGAAGCTTTCTTT. It is translated as CASSIVGLRNTEAFF. Together with reference TRBV19 and TRBJ1-1, the CDR3 gives the full variable domain: DGGITQSPKYLFRKEGQNVTLSCEQNLNHDAMYWYRQDPGQGLRLIYYSQIVNDFQKGDIAEGYSVSREKKESFPLTVTSAQKNPTAFYLCASSIVGLRNTEAFFGQGTRLTVV.

The chain employs TRBV10-1 and TRBJ1-1; 9 nucleotides match TRBD1. J lost 0 bases, V lost 2 bases, and 1 base had no gene match. CDR1 and CDR2 (germline): WNHNN, SYGVQD (reference sequence). This CDR3 has 15 amino acids. The chain's CDR3 is CASSEGTGMNTEAFF. The CDR3 DNA follows: TGCGCCAGCAGTGAGGGGACAGGGATGAACACTGAAGCTTTCTTT.

This clone was detected once. The genes are TRBV5-1 and TRBJ1-1; the match to TRBD1 covers 7 bases. J lost 0 bases, V lost 4 bases, and 9 bases had no gene match. CDR3 length: 16 residues. Germline CDR1 SGHRS, CDR2 YFSETQ. Written as DNA, the CDR3 is TGCGCCAGCAGCCCGGGACAGATGATCATGAACACTGAAGCTTTCTTT. It translates to CASSPGQMIMNTEAFF.

The gene calls are TRBV4-1 and TRBJ2-7; no reliable D call. V shed 1 base and J shed 2 bases, with 9 bases lying between them. This CDR3 is 14 amino acids long. The germline V gene encodes CDR1 MGHRA and CDR2 YSYEKL. CDR3 DNA sequence: TGCGCCAGCAGCCAAGGAGGTGTGGCCTACGAGCAGTACTTC. Translating it yields CASSQGGVAYEQYF.

The V call is TRBV7-3, the J call TRBJ1-1; D is ambiguous. The CDR3 is 18 amino acids. Germline V CDR1 and CDR2: SGHTA, FQGTGA. Between the trimmed V and J ends, which lost 3 bases and 0 bases, there was a span of 20 bases. Written as DNA, the CDR3 is TGTGCCAGCAGCTTCCGTACGGCGGCGGGCTACATGAACACTGAAGCTTTCTTT. Amino acids: CASSFRTAAGYMNTEAFF.

The chain links TRBV2 to TRBJ2-5; D perhaps matches TRBD2 (6 bases). V gave up 4 bases and J gave up 3 bases, with 6 bases separating them. The CDR3 extends over 12 amino acids. Germline V gene lookup returns CDR1 SNHLY and CDR2 FYNNEI. CDR3 DNA: TGTGCCAGCAGTGGGGGGGAAGAGACCCAGTACTTC. Translated, it gives CASSGGEETQYF.

The J gene is TRBJ1-3, the V gene TRBV11-2; D is unclear. V was clipped by 5 bases and J by 2 bases, with 7 bases between them. The CDR3 is 13 amino acids. Germline V gene lookup returns CDR1 SGHAT and CDR2 FQNNGV. The CDR3 sequence is CASSPGAGNTIYF. In nucleotides, the CDR3 is TGTGCCAGCAGCCCCGGGGCTGGAAACACCATATATTTT.

The chain couples TRBV28 to TRBJ2-7; TRBD2 agrees at 8 bases. Germline V CDR1 and CDR2: MDHEN, SYDVKM. V dropped 2 bases and J dropped 0; count of bases not matched to a gene: 6. There are 16 residues in the CDR3. The CDR3 loop reads CASSLVFSGTSYEQYF. CDR3 coding DNA: TGTGCCAGCAGTTTAGTCTTTAGCGGGACCTCCTACGAGCAGTACTTC.

The chain is built from TRBV18 and TRBJ1-4; 7 nucleotides match TRBD1. With V trimmed by 5 bases and J by 8 bases, 8 bases remained unmatched. This CDR3 is 14 amino acids long. Germline V gene lookup returns CDR1 KGHSH and CDR2 LQKENI. The CDR3 loop reads CASSTQGGKEKLFF. CDR3 DNA sequence: TGTGCCAGCTCAACGCAGGGGGGAAAGGAAAAACTGTTTTTT.

This clone was seen only a few times. The rearrangement links TRBV11-2 to TRBJ1-5, with D unresolved. The V and J ends lost 5 bases and 0 bases respectively, with 11 bases between them. In germline, CDR1 is SGHAT, CDR2 FQNNGV. This CDR3 contains 15 residues. The CDR3 sequence is CASSKDGDSNQPQHF. In nucleotides, the CDR3 is TGTGCCAGCAGCAAAGACGGGGATAGCAATCAGCCCCAGCATTTT.

This sequence joins TRBV10-1 and TRBJ1-1, with 7 bases identical to TRBD1. This CDR3 comprises 16 residues. The germline CDR1 and CDR2 sequences are WNHNN and SYGVQD (reference sequence). Losses at the gene ends were 6 bases for V and 3 bases for J; bases not matched to a gene: 13. CDR3 bases: TGCGCCAGCAGAGCTACAGGGGAAACGGCGTACACTGAAGCTTTCTTT. It specifies CASRATGETAYTEAFF.

The chain combines TRBV19 with TRBJ2-3, with D possibly matching TRBD1 (6 bases). This CDR3 is 13 amino acids long. Trimming removed 5 bases from V and 8 bases from J, with 14 bases in between. The V gene's germline CDR1 is LNHDA and CDR2 SQIVND (reference sequence). The CDR3, as DNA: TGTGCCAGTAGTGAGGGCAGGGGATCTACGCAGTATTTT. As protein: CASSEGRGSTQYF.

The chain carries TRBV7-2 and TRBJ1-4; D is uncertain. CDR3 length equals 15 residues. Germline V gene lookup returns CDR1 SGHTA and CDR2 FQGNSA. Trimming took 1 base from V and 8 from J, leaving 14 bases between them. This CDR3 reads CASSLDSGVWEKLFF. CDR3 DNA sequence: TGTGCCAGCAGCTTAGATTCCGGGGTGTGGGAAAAACTGTTTTTT.

This clone was counted once. This chain joins TRBV28 and TRBJ1-5; 11 nucleotides line up with TRBD1. With V trimmed by 2 bases and J by 4 bases, 7 bases remained unmatched. The CDR3 is 17 residues long. Germline CDR1 MDHEN, CDR2 SYDVKM. CDR3 DNA sequence: TGTGCCAGCAGTTTAGGTATAGGGGACAGGGGGAATCAGCCCCAGCATTTT. It specifies CASSLGIGDRGNQPQHF. The complete variable domain, with remaining parts taken from reference TRBV28 and TRBJ1-5, reads DVKVTQSSRYLVKRTGEKVFLECVQDMDHENMFWYRQDPGLGLRLIYFSYDVKMKEKGDIPEGYSVSREKKERFSLILESASTNQTSMYLCASSLGIGDRGNQPQHFGDGTRLSIL.